The sequence of this T cell receptor beta chain was determined in a study of control samples from healthy donors and cancer patients. Libraries were prepared by immunoSEQ multiplex PCR; TCRdb keeps only in-frame clonotypes and omits some of them. The sample lists 90,000 or so clones; around four fifths were seen once. Germline V gene sequence: CDR1 SGDLS, CDR2 YYNGEE. This CDR3 is built from 16 residues. The trim removed 0 bases at V and 7 bases at J, leaving 8 bases unmatched. This sequence joins TRBV9 and TRBJ2-2, with TRBD2 matching over 8 bases. What was sequenced was blood. This receptor was taken from a man aged 25 to 40 in good health. CDR3 sequence reads: CASSVGLAGRDGELFF. CDR3 DNA: TGTGCCAGCAGCGTAGGGCTAGCGGGCCGAGACGGGGAGCTGTTTTTT. The full variable domain, rest sourced from reference TRBV9 and TRBJ2-2, is DSGVTQTPKHLITATGQRVTLRCSPRSGDLSVYWYQQSLDQGLQFLIQYYNGEERAKGNILERFSAQQFPDLHSELNLSSLELGDSALYFCASSVGLAGRDGELFFGEGSRLTVL.